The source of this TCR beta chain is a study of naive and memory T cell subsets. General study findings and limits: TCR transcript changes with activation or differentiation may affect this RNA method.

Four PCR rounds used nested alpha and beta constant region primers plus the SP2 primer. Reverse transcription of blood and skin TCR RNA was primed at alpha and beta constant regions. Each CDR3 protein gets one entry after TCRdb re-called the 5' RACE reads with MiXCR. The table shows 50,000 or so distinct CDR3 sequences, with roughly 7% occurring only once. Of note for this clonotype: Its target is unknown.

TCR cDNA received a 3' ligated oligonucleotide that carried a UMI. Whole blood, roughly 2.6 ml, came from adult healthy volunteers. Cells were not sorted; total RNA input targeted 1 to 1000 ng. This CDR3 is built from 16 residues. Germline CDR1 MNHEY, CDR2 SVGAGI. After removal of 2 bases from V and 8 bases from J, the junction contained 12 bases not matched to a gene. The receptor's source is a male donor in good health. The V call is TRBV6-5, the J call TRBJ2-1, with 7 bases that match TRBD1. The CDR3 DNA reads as TGTGCCAGCAGTTACCGGACAGGAATAAGACAGGATGAGCAGTTCTTC. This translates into CASSYRTGIRQDEQFF.